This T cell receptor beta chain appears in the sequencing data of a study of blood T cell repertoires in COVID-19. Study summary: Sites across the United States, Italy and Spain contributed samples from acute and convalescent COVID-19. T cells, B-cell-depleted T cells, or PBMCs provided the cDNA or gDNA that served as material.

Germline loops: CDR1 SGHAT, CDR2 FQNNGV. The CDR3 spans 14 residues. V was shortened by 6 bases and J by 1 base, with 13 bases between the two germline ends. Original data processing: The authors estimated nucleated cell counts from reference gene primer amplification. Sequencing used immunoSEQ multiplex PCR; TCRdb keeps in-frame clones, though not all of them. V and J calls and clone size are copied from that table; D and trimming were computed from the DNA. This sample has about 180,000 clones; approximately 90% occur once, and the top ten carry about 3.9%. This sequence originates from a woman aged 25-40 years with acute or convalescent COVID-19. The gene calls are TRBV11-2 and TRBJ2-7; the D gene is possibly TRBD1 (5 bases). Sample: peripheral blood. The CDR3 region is CASSYIQGSYEQYF. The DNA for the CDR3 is TGTGCCAGCAGTTACATCCAGGGATCCTACGAGCAGTACTTC. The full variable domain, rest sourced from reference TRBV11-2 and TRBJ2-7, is EAGVAQSPRYKIIEKRQSVAFWCNPISGHATLYWYQQILGQGPKLLIQFQNNGVVDDSQLPKDRFSAERLKGVDSTLKIQPAKLEDSAVYLCASSYIQGSYEQYFGPGTRLTVT.